Each of the 28 T cell receptor beta chains below was sequenced from the same sample in a study of control samples from healthy donors and cancer patients. Libraries were prepared by immunoSEQ multiplex PCR; TCRdb keeps only in-frame clonotypes and omits some of them. Seen here are more than 20,000 clones, approximately 91% observed once, and the top ten hold roughly 13%. The specimen was PBMCs. The receptors derive from a man aged 45-65 years with lung cancer.

The chain uses TRBV9 and TRBJ2-7; D remains unclear. V lost 4 bases and J lost 4, with 9 bases in between. This CDR3 is built from 12 residues. Germline CDR1 SGDLS, CDR2 YYNGEE. The CDR3 DNA follows: TGTGCCAGCAGCCTTACAGAATACGAGCAGTACTTC. Amino acid sequence: CASSLTEYEQYF.

CDR3 region: CASSQKTGRSPWFPDTQYF. The CDR3 DNA follows: TGCGCCAGCAGCCAGAAGACAGGGAGGTCCCCATGGTTCCCAGATACGCAGTATTTT. The chain combines TRBV4-1 with TRBJ2-3, with D maybe TRBD1 (7 bases). Germline values: CDR1 MGHRA, CDR2 YSYEKL. CDR3 length: 19 residues. The V and J ends lost 3 bases and 4 bases respectively, with 26 bases between them.

The CDR3 protein is CASSSSGGYEQYF. The CDR3, as DNA: TGTGCCAGCAGCTCTAGCGGGGGGTACGAGCAGTACTTC. The V gene is TRBV7-2, the J gene TRBJ2-7; 11 bases map to TRBD2. The CDR3 spans 13 residues. Trimming cost V 4 bases and J 4 bases; bases outside gene matches: 0. Germline-derived CDR1 and CDR2 are SGHTA and FQGNSA.

This clone appeared once. The chain joins TRBV2 to TRBJ2-4, with D possibly being TRBD2 (6 bases). CDR3 length equals 14 residues. V shed 2 bases and J shed 4 bases, with 9 bases lying between them. Germline values: CDR1 SNHLY, CDR2 FYNNEI. The CDR3 reads CASSEQAGKNIQYF. Written as DNA, the CDR3 is TGTGCCAGCAGTGAACAGGCGGGGAAAAACATTCAGTACTTC.

Written as DNA, the CDR3 is TGTGCCAGCAGGGTTGTTGGCATGAACACTGAAGCTTTCTTT. It encodes CASRVVGMNTEAFF. V gene TRBV2 combines with J gene TRBJ1-1; D gene uncertain. The CDR3 runs 14 residues. Germline CDR1 reads SNHLY; CDR2 reads FYNNEI. Trimming took 6 bases from V and 0 from J, leaving 11 bases between them. Together with reference TRBV2 and TRBJ1-1, the CDR3 gives the full variable domain: EPEVTQTPSHQVTQMGQEVILRCVPISNHLYFYWYRQILGQKVEFLVSFYNNEISEKSEIFDDQFSVERPDGSNFTLKIRSTKLEDSAMYFCASRVVGMNTEAFFGQGTRLTVV.

The rearrangement uses TRBV2 and TRBJ1-2, with 9 bases lining up with TRBD1. There are 14 residues in the CDR3. Germline assignment: CDR1 SNHLY and CDR2 FYNNEI. V gave up 6 bases and J gave up 6 bases; unmatched junction bases: 8. CDR3 nucleotides: TGTGCCAGCAGCCAATCGGGACAGGGACATGGCTACACCTTC. This translates into CASSQSGQGHGYTF.

The genes are TRBV30 and TRBJ1-1; D is undetermined. CDR3 size: 13 residues. CDR1 is GTSNPN and CDR2 is SVGIG in the germline V gene (reference sequence). Trimming took off 7 bases at V and 6 bases at J, with 18 bases between the two ends. The CDR3 DNA follows: TGTGCCTCCGGTCGGGAGGTTAGATCTGAAGCTTTCTTT. Translated, it gives CASGREVRSEAFF.

The chain couples TRBV5-1 to TRBJ2-5; D is unclear. This CDR3 contains 16 residues. Germline loops: CDR1 SGHRS, CDR2 YFSETQ. V was clipped by 0 bases and J by 1 base, with 13 bases between them. The CDR3 DNA is TGCGCCAGCAGCTTGGCTTCTGGGCTCCTCCAAGAGACCCAGTACTTC. This gives the protein CASSLASGLLQETQYF.

The J gene is TRBJ2-5, the V gene TRBV6-2 or TRBV6-3; D is possibly TRBD2 (6 bases). Per the germline V gene, CDR1 is MNHEY and CDR2 is SVGEGT. The CDR3 sequence is 14 residues long. The V end was cut by 2 bases, the J end by 3 bases, with 10 bases between. The CDR3 loop reads CASSYGGMEETQYF. The CDR3 nucleotides are TGTGCCAGCAGTTACGGGGGGATGGAAGAGACCCAGTACTTC.

The chain couples TRBV19 to TRBJ2-7, with 7 nucleotides matching TRBD2. J gave up 4 bases and V 3 bases, and 3 bases lay outside the gene matches. In germline, CDR1 is LNHDA, CDR2 SQIVND (reference sequence). The CDR3 sequence is 13 residues long. The CDR3 DNA follows: TGTGCCAGTAGTATCGGGGACTATTACGAGCAGTACTTC. Protein: CASSIGDYYEQYF.

The sample holds one count of this clone. The J gene is TRBJ2-7, the V gene TRBV4-3, with D perhaps matching TRBD2 (6 bases). The ends were cut back, 1 base at V and 7 bases at J, with 14 bases in the middle. Germline V gene sequence: CDR1 LGHNA, CDR2 YSLEER. This CDR3 is built from 14 residues. In nucleotides, the CDR3 is TGCGCCAGCAGCCAAGTAACGCGGGATGGGGAGCAGTACTTC. Protein: CASSQVTRDGEQYF.

This clone has only one observation. This sequence joins TRBV7-3 and TRBJ2-5; D assignment may be TRBD1 or TRBD2 (5 bases each). This CDR3 has 14 residues. V shed 2 bases and J shed 5 bases, with 12 bases lying between them. CDR1 is SGHTA and CDR2 is FQGTGA in the germline V gene. This CDR3 is CASSLGGSAETQYF. The CDR3 DNA follows: TGTGCCAGCAGCTTAGGGGGATCTGCCGAGACCCAGTACTTC.

The chain links TRBV2 to TRBJ1-5; a weak D match, TRBD1 (5 bases). Trimming removed 8 bases from V and 4 bases from J, with 9 bases in between. The CDR3 sequence is 12 residues long. Germline lookup yields CDR1 SNHLY and CDR2 FYNNEI. For the CDR3, the DNA is TGTGCCAGCCATGGGGCGAATCAGCCCCAGCATTTT. Protein product: CASHGANQPQHF.

This chain joins TRBV19 and TRBJ1-5; the match to TRBD1 covers 7 bases. Per germline, CDR1 LNHDA and CDR2 SQIVND (reference sequence). V lost 3 bases, J lost 7 bases, and 9 bases stayed unmatched. This CDR3 spans 15 amino acids. The CDR3 DNA is TGTGCCAGTAGTATCGGACAGGTAGGAAACCAGCCCCAGCATTTT. Translating gives CASSIGQVGNQPQHF.

J is TRBJ1-2 and V is TRBV18, with 10 nucleotides matching TRBD1. CDR1 and CDR2 from the germline V gene are KGHSH and LQKENI. With 0 bases clipped from V and 0 bases from J, the junction kept 1 base outside the gene matches. The CDR3 has 16 amino acids. The CDR3 protein is CASSPPGTGANYGYTF. The CDR3 coding sequence is TGTGCCAGCTCACCACCGGGGACAGGGGCTAACTATGGCTACACCTTC.

V usage is TRBV18 and J usage is TRBJ2-3; 7 positions match TRBD2. This CDR3 has 15 amino acids. The J segment lost 4 bases and the V segment lost 6 bases, leaving 10 bases of the junction unmatched. Germline CDR1 KGHSH, CDR2 LQKENI. CDR3 amino acids: CASSLGEGRADTQYF. CDR3 nucleotides: TGTGCCAGCTCCCTCGGGGAGGGTAGGGCAGATACGCAGTATTTT.

The gene calls are TRBV11-3 and TRBJ2-7, with TRBD2 matching 9 bases. The V gene end was trimmed by 5 bases and the J gene end by 0 bases; junction bases not matched to a gene: 5. The germline V gene has CDR1 SGHNT and CDR2 YENEEA. The CDR3 is 15 residues long. DNA for the CDR3: TGTGCCAGCAGCCGGACTAGCGAGAGCTCCTACGAGCAGTACTTC. Protein product: CASSRTSESSYEQYF.

This chain connects TRBV18 to TRBJ2-1; D uncertain. This CDR3 spans 13 amino acids. V lost 3 bases and J lost 8, with 11 bases in between. Looked up from germline, CDR1 is KGHSH and CDR2 is LQKENI. For the CDR3, the DNA is TGTGCCAGCTCACCTATCCAGAGCGATGAGCAGTTCTTC. Translated, it gives CASSPIQSDEQFF.

V gene TRBV2 combines with J gene TRBJ1-6; TRBD1 aligns across 7 bases. CDR3 size: 13 residues. Germline trimming cut 5 bases from V and 8 bases from J; bases unmatched to any gene: 3. Germline-derived CDR1 and CDR2 are SNHLY and FYNNEI. In DNA form, the CDR3 reads TGTGCCAGCAGTTCCACAGGGGATTCACCCCTCCACTTT. Translating gives CASSSTGDSPLHF. The variable domain in full, with the rest retrieved from reference TRBV2 and TRBJ1-6, is EPEVTQTPSHQVTQMGQEVILRCVPISNHLYFYWYRQILGQKVEFLVSFYNNEISEKSEIFDDQFSVERPDGSNFTLKIRSTKLEDSAMYFCASSSTGDSPLHFGNGTRLTVT.

V is TRBV6-5 and J is TRBJ2-5; D uncertain. Germline CDR1 is MNHEY and CDR2 is SVGAGI. The length of the CDR3 is 13 residues. With 9 bases removed from V and 1 base from J, the gap between germline ends came to 12 bases. CDR3 amino acids: CASQDRAQETQYF. The CDR3 DNA follows: TGTGCCAGTCAGGACCGCGCCCAAGAGACCCAGTACTTC.

The genes are TRBV19 and TRBJ1-2; D is perhaps TRBD1 (5 bases). This CDR3 region has 14 residues. Trimming removed 1 base from V and 2 bases from J, with 8 bases in between. Germline CDR1 reads LNHDA; CDR2 reads SQIVND (reference sequence). CDR3 sequence reads: CASSIVQGNYGYTF. The CDR3, as DNA: TGTGCCAGTAGTATAGTTCAGGGAAACTATGGCTACACCTTC.

This clone showed up just a few times. The genes are TRBV19 and TRBJ2-1; 8 bases are shared with TRBD2. Germline V gene lookup returns CDR1 LNHDA and CDR2 SQIVND (reference sequence). V dropped 4 bases and J dropped 6; count of bases not matched to a gene: 14. This CDR3 is 17 amino acids long. The CDR3: CASSRIVGTRSSNEQFF. The DNA of the CDR3 is TGTGCCAGTAGTAGGATTGTCGGGACTAGATCATCCAATGAGCAGTTCTTC.

This chain links TRBV4-1 with TRBJ2-7; D is perhaps TRBD2 (5 bases). CDR3 length: 16 amino acids. The V and J ends lost 0 bases and 3 bases respectively, with 15 bases between them. Germline values: CDR1 MGHRA, CDR2 YSYEKL. In nucleotides, the CDR3 is TGCGCCAGCAGCCAAGAAGGTCCGGGATTGTTCTACGAGCAGTACTTC. Protein sequence: CASSQEGPGLFYEQYF.

This chain connects TRBV7-3 to TRBJ2-2; TRBD1 might be the D (5 bases). Deletions cut 5 bases from V and 0 bases from J, with 10 bases between. This CDR3 comprises 15 residues. The V gene's germline CDR1 is SGHTA and CDR2 FQGTGA. CDR3 in amino acids: CASSPDRPNTGELFF. The CDR3 DNA sequence: TGTGCCAGCAGCCCCGACAGACCGAACACCGGGGAGCTGTTTTTT.

This clone has only one observation. The chain is built from TRBV7-2 and TRBJ2-1, with D maybe TRBD2 (6 bases). Germline V lookup: CDR1 SGHTA, CDR2 FQGNSA. The CDR3 runs to 15 residues. V lost 1 base, J lost 6 bases, and 13 bases lay in between. The CDR3 protein is CASSLVGEGGNEQFF. DNA for the CDR3: TGTGCCAGCAGCTTAGTCGGCGAGGGAGGCAATGAGCAGTTCTTC. Supplemented by reference TRBV7-2 and TRBJ2-1, the full variable domain reads GAGVSQSPSNKVTEKGKDVELRCDPISGHTALYWYRQSLGQGLEFLIYFQGNSAPDKSGLPSDRFSAERTGGSVSTLTIQRTQQEDSAVYLCASSLVGEGGNEQFFGPGTRLTVL.

The rearrangement uses TRBV5-1 and TRBJ1-1; 10 nucleotides align to TRBD1. The V segment lost 3 bases and the J segment 5 bases; nucleotides outside the gene matches: 16. Germline V gene sequence: CDR1 SGHRS, CDR2 YFSETQ. The CDR3 has 18 amino acids. DNA of the CDR3: TGCGCCAGCAGCTCCTCAACCGGGACAGGGGTTAGAAAAACTGAAGCTTTCTTT. Protein: CASSSSTGTGVRKTEAFF. Full variable domain (rest looked up from reference TRBV5-1 and TRBJ1-1): KAGVTQTPRYLIKTRGQQVTLSCSPISGHRSVSWYQQTPGQGLQFLFEYFSETQRNKGNFPGRFSGRQFSNSRSEMNVSTLELGDSALYLCASSSSTGTGVRKTEAFFGQGTRLTVV.

This chain uses TRBV7-2 with TRBJ2-3; TRBD2 might be the D (7 bases). This CDR3 comprises 15 residues. Germline assignment: CDR1 SGHTA and CDR2 FQGNSA. With 7 bases removed from V and 5 bases from J, the gap between germline ends came to 19 bases. The CDR3 DNA reads TGTGCCAGCATCTTGGGGGGGGGCCTAGGAGATACGCAGTATTTT. Protein sequence: CASILGGGLGDTQYF.

The chain carries TRBV27 and TRBJ2-2; 9 positions agree with TRBD1. CDR3 length equals 15 residues. Germline trimming cut 2 bases from V and 5 bases from J; bases unmatched to any gene: 3. Per the germline V gene, CDR1 is MNHEY and CDR2 is SMNVEV (reference sequence). CDR3 DNA: TGTGCCAGCAGTTTAACAGGGGGCTGGACCGGGGAGCTGTTTTTT. The encoded protein is CASSLTGGWTGELFF.